One and the same sample provided the 19 T cell receptor beta chains below, sequenced in a study of shared clonotypes between healthy human individuals. The repertoire was sequenced with immunoSEQ multiplex PCR; TCRdb's copy has only in-frame clones and lacks some. The data show around 2,000,000 clones, about 95% seen once. Naive CD8 cells lacked CD45RO and underwent positive selection for CCR7, leaving out terminally differentiated effector memory CD45RA+ cells. The material sequenced was naive CD8+ T cells sorted from blood. Receptors were obtained from a young man in good health.

V gene TRBV30 combines with J gene TRBJ2-7; D is perhaps TRBD2 (5 bases). The CDR3 is made up of 11 amino acids. CDR1 and CDR2 from the germline V gene are GTSNPN and SVGIG (reference sequence). The V end lost 2 bases, the J end lost 6 bases, and 8 bases lay between the germline ends. The CDR3 is CAWSTGSEQYF. As DNA, the CDR3 is TGTGCCTGGAGTACGGGGAGCGAGCAGTACTTC.

This chain links TRBV11-2 with TRBJ2-3; either TRBD1 or TRBD2 may fit D (6 bases each). The CDR3 is made up of 15 amino acids. V was shortened by 8 bases and J by 5 bases, with 20 bases between the two germline ends. Germline CDR1 and CDR2: SGHAT and FQNNGV. The CDR3, as DNA: TGTGCCAGCCACCGTTCCGGGGGCTGGGGAGATACGCAGTATTTT. This sequence encodes CASHRSGGWGDTQYF.

V is TRBV27 and J is TRBJ2-1; 7 bases match TRBD2. Per the germline V gene, CDR1 is MNHEY and CDR2 is SMNVEV (reference sequence). The CDR3 runs to 15 residues. The J segment lost 11 bases and the V segment lost 5 bases, leaving 15 bases of the junction unmatched. CDR3 sequence reads: CASSQKVLAYPQQFF. For the CDR3, the DNA is TGTGCCAGCAGTCAAAAGGTACTAGCGTATCCCCAGCAGTTCTTC.

The count of this clone is one. The sample has other DNA sequences that encode this CDR3 too. The chain recombines TRBV5-6 with TRBJ2-7; the match to TRBD2 covers 7 bases. The trim removed 4 bases at V and 0 bases at J, leaving 4 bases unmatched. Germline lookup yields CDR1 SGHDT and CDR2 YYEEEE. The CDR3 length is 14 residues. The chain's CDR3 is CASSPSGTSYEQYF. CDR3 nucleotides: TGTGCCAGCAGCCCTAGCGGAACCTCCTACGAGCAGTACTTC. The full variable domain, completed using reference TRBV5-6 and TRBJ2-7, is DAGVTQSPTHLIKTRGQQVTLRCSPKSGHDTVSWYQQALGQGPQFIFQYYEEEERQRGNFPDRFSGHQFPNYSSELNVNALLLGDSALYLCASSPSGTSYEQYFGPGTRLTVT.

This chain links TRBV6-1 with TRBJ1-5; unclear D gene. CDR1 and CDR2 from the germline V gene are MNHNS and SASEGT. CDR3 size: 12 residues. Trimming left V 4 bases short and J 6 bases short, with 7 bases between. The CDR3 DNA reads TGTGCCAGCAGTGCCGGGGTTCAGCCCCAGCATTTT. Residues: CASSAGVQPQHF.

The rearrangement uses TRBV6-1 and TRBJ2-7; 7 positions match TRBD1. The germline V gene encodes CDR1 MNHNS and CDR2 SASEGT. V lost 4 bases, J lost 6 bases, and 21 bases stayed unmatched. The CDR3 runs 18 residues. The CDR3, as DNA: TGTGCCAGCAGTGGGGACAGAAAAAGTACAGCCCTACGAGTCGAGCAGTACTTC. It encodes CASSGDRKSTALRVEQYF.

This chain connects TRBV7-8 to TRBJ2-5; D unclear. Germline CDR1 reads SGHVS; CDR2 reads FQNEAQ. CDR3 size: 13 residues. The ends were cut back, 5 bases at V and 1 base at J, with 8 bases in the middle. As DNA, the CDR3 is TGTGCCAGCAGCCGCGCCCCCCAAGAGACCCAGTACTTC. This gives the protein CASSRAPQETQYF.

The chain employs TRBV19 and TRBJ2-3; D possibly matches TRBD1 or TRBD2 (5 bases each). Trimming took off 6 bases at V and 3 bases at J, with 19 bases between the two ends. The CDR3 contains 16 residues. The germline V gene has CDR1 LNHDA and CDR2 SQIVND (reference sequence). CDR3 DNA sequence: TGTGCCAGTAGCCACCCGGACGGCTGGGGGACAGATACGCAGTATTTT. Protein: CASSHPDGWGTDTQYF.

This chain connects TRBV4-3 to TRBJ2-7; the D gene could be TRBD1 or TRBD2 (5 bases each). The CDR3 runs to 14 residues. Deletions cut 5 bases from V and 7 bases from J, with 18 bases between. CDR1 LGHNA and CDR2 YSLEER come from the germline V gene. In DNA form, the CDR3 reads TGCGCCAGCAGCGTCGGGACCACCTTCGGGGAGCAGTACTTC. Translation gives CASSVGTTFGEQYF.

With respect to this clone: The DNA is left out, because the CDR3 cannot be placed on it with certainty; the CDR3 is given as TCRdb lists it. V usage is TRBV30 and J usage is TRBJ2-4; the table gives TRBD1 as D, unverified against the DNA. Germline V gene data show CDR1 as GTSNPN and CDR2 as SVGIG (reference sequence). The length of the CDR3 is 12 amino acids, counting both ends. The chain's CDR3 is CAWSFGSGIQYF.

The V call is TRBV5-1, the J call TRBJ2-7; 7 bases fit TRBD1. Unmatched junction bases numbered 6, after V lost 1 base and J lost 2 bases. CDR3 length: 15 amino acids. Germline V gene lookup returns CDR1 SGHRS and CDR2 YFSETQ. The CDR3 nucleotides are TGCGCCAGCAGCTTGCAGACAGGGAACACCTACGAGCAGTACTTC. Translated, it gives CASSLQTGNTYEQYF. Full variable domain (rest looked up from reference TRBV5-1 and TRBJ2-7): KAGVTQTPRYLIKTRGQQVTLSCSPISGHRSVSWYQQTPGQGLQFLFEYFSETQRNKGNFPGRFSGRQFSNSRSEMNVSTLELGDSALYLCASSLQTGNTYEQYFGPGTRLTVT.

This clone was counted once. V and J are TRBV7-9 and TRBJ1-1; no reliable D call. Germline V CDR1 and CDR2: SEHNR, FQNEAQ (reference sequence). Between the trimmed V and J ends, which lost 7 bases and 0 bases, there was a span of 9 bases. The CDR3 has 13 amino acids. The CDR3 protein is CASTPAMNTEAFF. CDR3 bases: TGTGCCAGCACTCCCGCAATGAACACTGAAGCTTTCTTT.

As to this clone: This sample also contains other DNA sequences that code for the same CDR3. The chain uses TRBV4-1 and TRBJ2-5; 11 bases fit TRBD2. Germline V lookup: CDR1 MGHRA, CDR2 YSYEKL. The CDR3 is made up of 15 amino acids. V lost 4 bases to trimming and J lost 2 bases; unmatched junction nucleotides: 3. The CDR3 loop reads CASSLRLAGQETQYF. In nucleotides, the CDR3 is TGCGCCAGCAGCCTTCGACTAGCGGGGCAAGAGACCCAGTACTTC.

V and J are TRBV6-5 and TRBJ2-7; 7 positions match TRBD1. Unmatched junction bases numbered 5, after V lost 4 bases and J lost 5 bases. CDR1 and CDR2 from the germline V gene are MNHEY and SVGAGI. The CDR3 consists of 13 residues. The CDR3 spells CASSSRQGNEQYF. CDR3 coding DNA: TGTGCCAGCAGTTCCCGACAGGGTAACGAGCAGTACTTC.

Only one count was recorded for this clone. The V call is TRBV5-6, the J call TRBJ2-7, with 10 bases fitting TRBD1. J was trimmed by 4 bases and V by 2 bases; bases with no gene match: 6. CDR3 size: 15 residues. CDR1 is SGHDT, CDR2 YYEEEE, per germline. CDR3 protein: CASSFSGTGVYEQYF. In nucleotides, the CDR3 is TGTGCCAGCAGCTTTTCTGGGACAGGGGTGTACGAGCAGTACTTC.

The DNA for the CDR3 is TGTGCCAGCAGCTTGGAAGGGCTTACGGACAGCTTTCAGGAAGAGACCCAGTACTTC. Its translation: CASSLEGLTDSFQEETQYF. This chain links TRBV5-5 with TRBJ2-5, with D tentatively TRBD1 (6 bases). The CDR3 runs 19 residues. Deletions cut 0 bases from V and 3 bases from J, with 24 bases between. Germline CDR1 is SGHKS and CDR2 is YYEKEE (reference sequence).

J is TRBJ2-7 and V is TRBV29-1, with TRBD2 matching 14 bases. The CDR3 spans 13 residues. With 6 bases clipped from V and 4 bases from J, the junction kept 2 bases outside the gene matches. Germline values: CDR1 SQVTM, CDR2 ANQGSEA. The CDR3 DNA follows: TGCAGCGTGAGACTAGCGGGAGGGTACGAGCAGTACTTC. Translated: CSVRLAGGYEQYF.

The rearrangement uses TRBV27 and TRBJ2-1, with 7 nucleotides matching TRBD1. V gave up 8 bases and J gave up 5 bases; unmatched junction bases: 9. This CDR3 has 14 amino acids. Germline CDR1 and CDR2: MNHEY and SMNVEV (reference sequence). Here the CDR3 reads CASCVGTADNEQFF. For the CDR3, the DNA is TGTGCCAGCTGTGTCGGGACAGCAGACAATGAGCAGTTCTTC.

The V gene is TRBV5-1, the J gene TRBJ2-7; possible D gene TRBD1, 6 bases. Trimming stripped 4 bases from V and 6 bases from J, with 17 bases between. The germline gives CDR1 SGHRS, CDR2 YFSETQ. This CDR3 is 14 amino acids long. The CDR3 region has the DNA TGCGCCAGCAGCCCGGGCAGGGGAACGCTCGAGCAGTACTTC. This codes for CASSPGRGTLEQYF.